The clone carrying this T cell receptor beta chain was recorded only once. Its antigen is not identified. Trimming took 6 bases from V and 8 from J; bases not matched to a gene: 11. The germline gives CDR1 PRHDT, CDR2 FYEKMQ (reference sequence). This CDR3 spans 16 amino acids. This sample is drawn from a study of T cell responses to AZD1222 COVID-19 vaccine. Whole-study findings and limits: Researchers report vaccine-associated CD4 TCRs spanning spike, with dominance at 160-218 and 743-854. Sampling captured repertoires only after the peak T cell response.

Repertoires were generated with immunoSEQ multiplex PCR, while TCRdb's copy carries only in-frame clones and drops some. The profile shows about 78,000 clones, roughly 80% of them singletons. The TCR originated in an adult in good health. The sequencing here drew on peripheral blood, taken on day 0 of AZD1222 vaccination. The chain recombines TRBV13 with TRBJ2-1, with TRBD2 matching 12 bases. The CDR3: CASSLILAGGQDEQFF. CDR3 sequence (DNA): TGTGCCAGCAGTTTAATTCTAGCGGGGGGGCAGGATGAGCAGTTCTTC.